The rows below give T cell receptor beta chains drawn from one sample of a study of T cells after yellow fever vaccination. TCRdb recomputed calls from the 5' RACE reads with MiXCR, one row per CDR3 protein. The sample lists approximately 300,000 distinct CDR3 sequences, around 7% occurring once. The material sequenced was PBMCs, taken more than 35 days after the first yellow fever vaccination. These receptors all stem from a man between 18 and 29 years old who received the YFV17D yellow fever vaccine. Each CDR3 is given with its conserved first and last residue. Each record gives: V gene, D gene, clone size, J gene, CDR3 protein, CDR3 DNA. D genes are given only for firm matches. Only some rows state a clone size, as once, few, many or a class for expanded clones.

V: TRBV19
D: TRBD2
size: few
J: TRBJ2-3
CDR3: CAGKGGGDTDTQYF
DNA: TGTGCCGGAAAAGGCGGGGGGGACACAGATACGCAGTATTTT

V: TRBV19
D: .
size: few
J: TRBJ1-2
CDR3: CASSNPNVGIHGYTF
DNA: TGTGCCAGTAGTAATCCCAATGTTGGTATTCATGGCTACACCTTC

V: TRBV5-4
D: .
size: many
J: TRBJ2-3
CDR3: CASSSTRAEINTQYF
DNA: TGTGCCAGCAGCTCGACCAGAGCCGAGATAAATACGCAGTATTTT

V: TRBV7-3
D: .
size: many
J: TRBJ1-6
CDR3: CASSPTFNSPLHF
DNA: TGTGCCAGCAGCCCCACCTTTAATTCACCCCTCCACTTT

V: TRBV12-3/TRBV12-4
D: .
size: many
J: TRBJ2-7
CDR3: CASRTEGLSYEQYF
DNA: TGTGCCAGCAGGACTGAGGGCCTCTCCTACGAGCAGTACTTC

V: TRBV12-3/TRBV12-4
D: .
size: few
J: TRBJ2-6
CDR3: CASSIGTLLGGANVLTF
DNA: TGTGCCAGCAGTATCGGGACGCTCTTGGGAGGGGCCAACGTCCTGACTTTC

V: TRBV2
D: .
size: .
J: TRBJ1-5
CDR3: CASSEGMRNQPQHF
DNA: TGTGCCAGCAGTGAGGGGATGCGGAATCAGCCCCAGCATTTT

V: TRBV5-1
D: TRBD2
size: few
J: TRBJ2-3
CDR3: CASSLVELAGGTDTQYF
DNA: TGCGCCAGCAGCTTGGTCGAACTAGCGGGAGGCACAGATACGCAGTATTTT

V: TRBV20-1
D: TRBD1
size: few
J: TRBJ1-2
CDR3: CSARDSGGEGYTF
DNA: TGCAGTGCTAGAGATTCAGGGGGGGAAGGCTACACCTTC

V: TRBV4-3
D: .
size: .
J: TRBJ2-2
CDR3: CASIQTYEGEGEDTGELFF
DNA: TGCGCCAGCATCCAAACCTACGAGGGGGAGGGAGAGGACACCGGGGAGCTGTTTTTT

V: TRBV6-5
D: .
size: .
J: TRBJ1-1
CDR3: CASSYSPDANTEAFF
DNA: TGTGCCAGCAGTTACTCCCCGGATGCGAACACTGAAGCTTTCTTT

V: TRBV5-6
D: .
size: .
J: TRBJ2-5
CDR3: CASRTTGPETQYF
DNA: TGTGCCAGCAGGACCACAGGGCCAGAGACCCAGTACTTC